The 14 T cell receptor beta chains below all came from one sample that was sequenced in a study of CD8 T cells in ankylosing spondylitis. MiXCR, run by TCRdb on the 5' RACE reads, gives a single entry per CDR3 protein. This table has more than 150,000 distinct CDR3 sequences, around 10% appearing once. Material for sequencing was blood, either unsorted or a sorted T cell fraction (not recorded which). These receptors were collected from a male donor with ankylosing spondylitis or in good health (not recorded which).

The chain joins TRBV6-1 to TRBJ2-1; 7 positions match TRBD1. The CDR3 has 14 amino acids. Trimming at V came to 7 bases and at J to 6 bases, leaving 9 bases not matched to a gene. CDR1 and CDR2 from the germline V gene are MNHNS and SASEGT. CDR3 residues: CASTRQGEGNEQFF. The CDR3 coding sequence is TGTGCCAGCACCCGACAGGGAGAGGGCAATGAGCAGTTCTTC.

This rearrangement joins TRBV11-2 to TRBJ2-5; D unresolved. Per the germline V gene, CDR1 is SGHAT and CDR2 is FQNNGV. The V end was cut by 3 bases, the J end by 5 bases, with 4 bases between. This CDR3 region has 11 residues. In nucleotides, the CDR3 is TGTGCCAGCAGCTTTTCCGAGACCCAGTACTTC. Its translation is CASSFSETQYF.

This clonotype was seen a few times. The rearrangement uses TRBV7-9 and TRBJ1-5; 8 bases match TRBD1. Germline CDR1 and CDR2: SEHNR and FQNEAQ (reference sequence). The junction had 2 bases not matched to a gene; V was cut back by 5 bases and J by 2 bases. The CDR3 consists of 14 residues. The CDR3 loop reads CASSRGQGNQPQHF. In DNA, the CDR3 is TGTGCCAGCAGCCGGGGACAGGGCAATCAGCCCCAGCATTTT.

This clonotype occurred many times. This chain uses TRBV7-6 with TRBJ2-1; 8 nucleotides agree with TRBD2. From germline, CDR1 is SGHVS and CDR2 FNYEAQ. V lost 8 bases to trimming and J lost 2 bases; unmatched junction nucleotides: 5. The CDR3 has 14 amino acids. Written as DNA, the CDR3 is TGTGCCAGCGGCGACGGGGGGGCCTACAATGAGCAGTTCTTC. Amino acid sequence: CASGDGGAYNEQFF.

This clonotype was recorded at least ten times. The chain carries TRBV20-1 and TRBJ2-5; D is tentatively TRBD1 or TRBD2 (6 bases each). Germline V CDR1 and CDR2: DFQATT, SNEGSKA (reference sequence). The CDR3 extends over 13 amino acids. The V end lost 5 bases, the J end lost 5 bases, and 15 bases lay between the germline ends. The CDR3 DNA sequence: TGCAGTGCTGATGAGGGGGGTCCGGAGACCCAGTACTTC. Its protein product is CSADEGGPETQYF.

In its sample, this clonotype was seen many times. The chain has TRBV4-3 and TRBJ2-5, with a tentative D call TRBD1 (6 bases). The V end lost 0 bases, the J end lost 4 bases, and 9 bases lay between the germline ends. CDR1 and CDR2 from the germline V gene are LGHNA and YSLEER. This CDR3 contains 14 residues. As DNA, the CDR3 is TGCGCCAGCAGCCAAGATACAGGGACAGAGACCCAGTACTTC. Its protein product is CASSQDTGTETQYF.

This clonotype was detected ten times or more. The chain combines TRBV11-2 with TRBJ2-1, with TRBD1 as a possible D gene (6 bases). There are 13 residues in the CDR3. Germline lookup yields CDR1 SGHAT and CDR2 FQNNGV. The CDR3 region has the DNA TGTGCAGGGGAGCGAACAGGGAACAATGAGCAGTTCTTC. This encodes CAGERTGNNEQFF.

In this sample, this clonotype turned up a few times. This chain joins TRBV10-2 and TRBJ2-7; 7 nucleotides line up with TRBD1. The CDR3 contains 13 residues. With 6 bases clipped from V and 3 bases from J, the junction kept 5 bases outside the gene matches. In germline, CDR1 is WSHSY, CDR2 SAAADI. For the CDR3, the DNA is TGCGCCAGCAGACAGGGGTTGGACTACGAGCAGTACTTC. This sequence encodes CASRQGLDYEQYF.

This clonotype was seen at least ten times. This rearrangement joins TRBV3-1 to TRBJ2-1, with 7 bases matching TRBD2. CDR3 length equals 13 residues. The V gene's germline CDR1 is LGHDT and CDR2 YNNKEL (reference sequence). V dropped 4 bases and J dropped 14; count of bases not matched to a gene: 11. DNA of the CDR3: TGTGCCAGCAGCCTCCTAAGGAGCGGGACCAAGTTCTTC. Encoded protein: CASSLLRSGTKFF.

This clonotype was seen at least ten times. This sequence joins TRBV6-5 and TRBJ1-1; D is ambiguous. V was pared by 4 bases and J by 2 bases, with 11 bases between. The CDR3 has 14 residues. Germline-derived CDR1 and CDR2 are MNHEY and SVGAGI. The CDR3 here is CASSLLGVNTEAFF. DNA of the CDR3: TGTGCCAGCAGTTTACTTGGGGTTAACACTGAAGCTTTCTTT.

This clonotype was seen many times. V is TRBV12-3 or TRBV12-4 and J is TRBJ2-7, with D uncertain. This CDR3 contains 13 residues. Trimming pared 0 bases from V and 0 bases from J, leaving 3 bases between. This CDR3 reads CASSLAGSYEQYF. The DNA for the CDR3 is TGTGCCAGCAGTTTAGCCGGCTCCTACGAGCAGTACTTC.

The chain employs TRBV30 and TRBJ1-3; D remains ambiguous. Germline values: CDR1 GTSNPN, CDR2 SVGIG (reference sequence). Trimming pared 3 bases from V and 0 bases from J, leaving 12 bases between. The CDR3 is 15 amino acids. The DNA for the CDR3 is TGTGCCTGGAGGAACGAACGGAGCTCTGGAAACACCATATATTTT. It encodes CAWRNERSSGNTIYF.

Many counts were recorded for this clonotype. The chain uses TRBV20-1 and TRBJ2-1, with TRBD1 as a possible D gene (6 bases). The CDR3 runs to 13 residues. The V gene's germline CDR1 is DFQATT and CDR2 SNEGSKA (reference sequence). V lost 4 bases and J lost 4, with 11 bases in between. As DNA, the CDR3 is TGCAGTGCTAACGGACAGATTTACAATGAGCAGTTCTTC. Its translation: CSANGQIYNEQFF.

In its sample, this clonotype was seen many times. The chain links TRBV24-1 to TRBJ2-1; tentatively, D is TRBD2 (5 bases). The germline CDR1 and CDR2 sequences are KGHDR and SFDVKD. The CDR3 spans 15 residues. Deletions cut 0 bases from V and 6 bases from J, with 11 bases between. The CDR3 bases are TGTGCCACCAGTGATTTGCGTAGAGGGTCCAATGAGCAGTTCTTC. As protein: CATSDLRRGSNEQFF.